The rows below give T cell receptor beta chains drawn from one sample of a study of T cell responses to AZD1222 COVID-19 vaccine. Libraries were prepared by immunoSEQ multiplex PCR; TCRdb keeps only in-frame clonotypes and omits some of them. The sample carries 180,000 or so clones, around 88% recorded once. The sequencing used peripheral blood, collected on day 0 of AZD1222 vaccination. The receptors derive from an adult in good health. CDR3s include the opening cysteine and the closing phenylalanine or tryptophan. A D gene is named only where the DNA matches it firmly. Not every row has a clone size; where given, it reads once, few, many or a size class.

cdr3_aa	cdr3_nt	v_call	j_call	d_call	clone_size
CASSAGTTYNEQFF	TGTGCCAGCAGCGCCGGGACTACGTACAATGAGCAGTTCTTC	TRBV9	TRBJ2-1	TRBD2	once
CASSYLGQPSTDTQYF	TGTGCCAGCAGTTATCTAGGGCAGCCAAGCACAGATACGCAGTATTTT	TRBV6-5	TRBJ2-3	-	-
CASSPREAEETQYF	TGTGCCAGCAGCCCCCGAGAGGCGGAAGAGACCCAGTACTTC	TRBV5-4	TRBJ2-5	-	once
CASSEWAFSYEQYF	TGTGCCAGCAGTGAGTGGGCATTCTCCTACGAGCAGTACTTC	TRBV6-1	TRBJ2-7	-	-
CASSEAPGGAGGYTF	TGTGCCAGCAGTGAAGCGCCGGGGGGAGCAGGTGGCTACACCTTC	TRBV6-1	TRBJ1-2	-	-
CASSLAGLVETQYF	TGTGCCAGCAGCTTAGCGGGACTAGTGGAGACCCAGTACTTC	TRBV7-2	TRBJ2-5	TRBD2	once
CAISESVAGGHEQFF	TGTGCCATCAGTGAGTCAGTAGCGGGGGGGCACGAGCAGTTCTTC	TRBV10-3	TRBJ2-1	TRBD2	-
CASSLAGTGGTEAFF	TGTGCCAGCAGCTTAGCGGGGACAGGGGGAACTGAAGCTTTCTTT	TRBV7-2	TRBJ1-1	TRBD1	-
CASSVAVGSTDTQYF	TGTGCCAGCAGCGTAGCAGTGGGGAGCACAGATACGCAGTATTTT	TRBV9	TRBJ2-3	-	once
CASSVTGQGGNSPLHF	TGTGCCAGCAGTGTCACCGGACAGGGGGGGAATTCACCCCTCCACTTT	TRBV2	TRBJ1-6	TRBD1	-
CASSLGIGGYTF	TGTGCCAGCAGCTTAGGAATTGGTGGCTACACCTTC	TRBV11-2	TRBJ1-2	-	-
CSVTGQMNTEAFF	TGCAGCGTCACGGGACAGATGAACACTGAAGCTTTCTTT	TRBV29-1	TRBJ1-1	TRBD1	-
CASSKTGPPEGGGYTF	TGTGCCAGCTCAAAAACCGGGCCCCCGGAAGGTGGAGGCTACACCTTC	TRBV18	TRBJ1-2	-	-
CASSEKGFRQSYEQYF	TGTGCCAGCAGTGAAAAGGGGTTTCGACAGAGTTACGAGCAGTACTTC	TRBV2	TRBJ2-7	-	-
CASSLTTGGGETQYF	TGTGCCAGCAGTCTGACGACAGGGGGAGGGGAGACCCAGTACTTC	TRBV28	TRBJ2-5	TRBD1	-
CASSSQGEQPQHF	TGTGCCAGCTCATCACAGGGGGAACAGCCCCAGCATTTT	TRBV18	TRBJ1-5	TRBD1	-
CASSLDIAEAFF	TGCGCCAGCAGCCTAGACATCGCCGAAGCTTTCTTT	TRBV5-1	TRBJ1-1	-	once
CAWCAGVEQYF	TGTGCCTGGTGTGCAGGGGTCGAGCAGTACTTC	TRBV30	TRBJ2-7	-	-
CASGHPDRADTQYF	TGTGCTAGTGGTCACCCGGACAGGGCAGATACGCAGTATTTT	TRBV12-5	TRBJ2-3	TRBD1	-
CASSFMGIANYGYTF	TGTGCCAGCAGCTTCATGGGAATAGCAAACTATGGCTACACCTTC	TRBV11-2	TRBJ1-2	-	-
CASSSTGHRGEPQHF	TGTGCCAGTAGTAGCACGGGACACCGGGGCGAGCCCCAGCATTTT	TRBV19	TRBJ1-5	-	-
CASSFKEGGTEAFF	TGTGCCAGCAGCTTCAAGGAGGGAGGCACTGAAGCTTTCTTT	TRBV5-4	TRBJ1-1	-	once
CASSLGGTRIGGNTIYF	TGCGCCAGCAGCTTGGGCGGGACCCGGATAGGTGGAAACACCATATATTTT	TRBV5-1	TRBJ1-3	-	-
CASSVSESEAFPSPGANVLTF	TGTGCCAGCAGCGTGTCGGAGTCAGAGGCATTTCCCTCCCCTGGGGCCAACGTCCTGACTTTC	TRBV9	TRBJ2-6	-	-
CASSLEWGATETQYF	TGCGCCAGCAGCTTGGAATGGGGGGCCACGGAGACCCAGTACTTC	TRBV5-1	TRBJ2-5	-	-
CATSRGREQGRAYEQYF	TGTGCCACCAGCAGAGGGAGAGAACAGGGACGAGCCTACGAGCAGTACTTC	TRBV15	TRBJ2-7	-	once
CASSPTRGGGLNEQFF	TGTGCCAGCAGTCCTACCCGGGGGGGCGGTTTAAATGAGCAGTTCTTC	TRBV3-1/TRBV3-2	TRBJ2-1	TRBD2	-
CASSLGRWGNEQFF	TGCGCCAGCAGCTTGGGTAGGTGGGGAAATGAGCAGTTCTTC	TRBV5-1	TRBJ2-1	-	-